The 29 T cell receptor beta chains reported below all come from one sample, sequenced in a study of T cells in localized non-small cell lung cancer. The data were produced by immunoSEQ multiplex PCR, yet TCRdb's version contains in-frame clones alone and is incomplete. The sample shows over 40,000 clones, approximately 88% of them seen only once. The source material was peripheral blood mononuclear cells, sampled before any cancer treatment. Receptors originate from a man between 35 and 75 years old with stage III lung adenocarcinoma.

This chain uses TRBV5-6 with TRBJ2-7; TRBD2 aligns across 9 bases. Germline V CDR1 and CDR2: SGHDT, YYEEEE. The CDR3 has 15 residues. V was pared by 0 bases and J by 2 bases, with 3 bases of the junction left unmatched. CDR3 coding DNA: TGTGCCAGCAGCTTGGGCGGGAGGGCGACCTACGAGCAGTACTTC. Protein sequence: CASSLGGRATYEQYF.

CDR3 loop: CASSPGQGSSGQYF. The DNA of the CDR3 is TGTGCCAGTTCTCCGGGACAGGGGAGTTCGGGCCAGTACTTC. V and J are TRBV13 and TRBJ2-5; 10 nucleotides align to TRBD1. CDR1 and CDR2 from the germline V gene are PRHDT and FYEKMQ (reference sequence). V gave up 9 bases and J gave up 10 bases; unmatched junction bases: 14. This CDR3 contains 14 residues.

Notes on this clone: The junction does not match germline at one end; this may be a read error. The chain is built from TRBV5-4 and TRBJ2-7; either TRBD1 or TRBD2 may fit D (5 bases each). CDR1 is SGHNT and CDR2 is YYREEE in the germline V gene (reference sequence). The CDR3 contains 13 residues. The CDR3 DNA reads as TGTGCCAGCAGCTTCCGGGGCTCCCACGAGCAGTACTTC. As protein: CASSFRGSHEQYF.

This clone came up a few times. CDR3 sequence: CASSLIAERAYEQYF. In DNA, the CDR3 is TGCGCCAGCAGCTTAATAGCGGAAAGGGCCTACGAGCAGTACTTC. J is TRBJ2-7 and V is TRBV5-1; tentative D call: TRBD2 (6 bases). This CDR3 has 15 residues. The V and J ends lost 2 bases and 2 bases respectively, with 14 bases between them. CDR1 is SGHRS, CDR2 YFSETQ, per germline.

A single count supports this clone. The genes are TRBV14 and TRBJ1-1, with 10 bases identical to TRBD1. The CDR3 is 13 residues long. The germline V gene encodes CDR1 SGHDN and CDR2 FVKESK. The trim removed 4 bases at V and 8 bases at J, leaving 4 bases unmatched. The CDR3 spells CASSLRQGAEAFF. The CDR3 nucleotides read TGTGCCAGCAGCCTTCGACAGGGGGCGGAAGCTTTCTTT.

V gene TRBV6-5 combines with J gene TRBJ1-1; D is possibly TRBD1 (6 bases). Germline CDR1 is MNHEY and CDR2 is SVGAGI. The CDR3 consists of 15 residues. Trimming took 2 bases from V and 4 from J, leaving 14 bases between them. This chain's CDR3 is CASSYAAGAGTEAFF. The CDR3 bases are TGTGCCAGCAGTTACGCGGCGGGGGCTGGCACTGAAGCTTTCTTT.

The CDR3 loop reads CASSPARVNPGTGFFGYTF. The CDR3 bases are TGTGCCAGCAGCCCGGCCCGCGTGAACCCCGGGACAGGGTTCTTTGGCTACACCTTC. The V and J genes are TRBV7-8 and TRBJ1-2, with 9 bases lining up with TRBD1. Looked up from germline, CDR1 is SGHVS and CDR2 is FQNEAQ. With 5 bases clipped from V and 7 bases from J, the junction kept 23 bases outside the gene matches. This CDR3 comprises 19 residues.

The chain combines TRBV2 with TRBJ1-4, with D perhaps matching TRBD1 (5 bases). Trimming stripped 4 bases from V and 7 bases from J, with 13 bases between. The CDR3 has 14 amino acids. In germline, CDR1 is SNHLY, CDR2 FYNNEI. CDR3 sequence reads: CASSGGGMGEKLFF. CDR3 DNA sequence: TGTGCCAGCAGTGGGGGGGGTATGGGTGAAAAACTGTTTTTT.

This clone came up once. The rearrangement joins TRBV5-1 to TRBJ2-5; possible D gene TRBD2, 5 bases. CDR1 and CDR2 (germline): SGHRS, YFSETQ. V dropped 4 bases and J dropped 5 bases, with 18 bases sitting between them. The CDR3 runs 15 residues. CDR3 in amino acids: CASSGSAAPEETQYF. The CDR3 nucleotides are TGCGCCAGCAGCGGGAGTGCCGCCCCTGAGGAGACCCAGTACTTC.

The rearrangement joins TRBV14 to TRBJ2-5; D is uncertain. This CDR3 is built from 11 residues. In germline, CDR1 is SGHDN, CDR2 FVKESK. V shed 0 bases and J shed 4 bases, with 0 bases lying between them. In DNA, the CDR3 is TGTGCCAGCAGCCAAGAAGAGACCCAGTACTTC. It yields the protein CASSQEETQYF.

J is TRBJ1-1 and V is TRBV9; possibly TRBD1 for D (5 bases). Trimming took off 0 bases at V and 0 bases at J, with 15 bases between the two ends. Germline CDR1 and CDR2: SGDLS and YYNGEE. The CDR3 is 17 residues long. The CDR3 DNA reads TGTGCCAGCAGCGTAGGGCCTGGGGACCATGTGAACACTGAAGCTTTCTTT. Translation: CASSVGPGDHVNTEAFF.

CDR3 loop: CASSSRGFRADTQYF. CDR3 DNA sequence: TGTGCCAGCAGCTCTCGGGGCTTTCGGGCAGATACGCAGTATTTT. J is TRBJ2-3 and V is TRBV9; D might be TRBD1 or TRBD2, each matching 5 bases. Germline-derived CDR1 and CDR2 are SGDLS and YYNGEE. The ends were cut back, 4 bases at V and 4 bases at J, with 16 bases in the middle. The CDR3 has 15 residues.

This rearrangement joins TRBV19 to TRBJ2-2; 9 bases map to TRBD2. V was pared by 5 bases and J by 8 bases, with 12 bases of the junction left unmatched. The CDR3 extends over 16 amino acids. The germline V gene encodes CDR1 LNHDA and CDR2 SQIVND (reference sequence). CDR3 nucleotides: TGTGCCAGTAGTCCCCAAGGGCTAGCGGGAACGGGGGAGCTGTTTTTT. Amino acids: CASSPQGLAGTGELFF.

This clone was seen a handful of times. The chain couples TRBV5-4 to TRBJ2-7; D is ambiguous. Per germline, CDR1 SGHNT and CDR2 YYREEE (reference sequence). V lost 0 bases and J lost 7, with 11 bases in between. The CDR3 is made up of 13 amino acids. This chain's CDR3 is CASSLVPIEEQYF. Here the CDR3 DNA reads TGTGCCAGCAGCTTGGTACCAATCGAAGAGCAGTACTTC.

The chain employs TRBV15 and TRBJ2-1, with D perhaps matching TRBD1 (6 bases). Germline V CDR1 and CDR2: LNHNV, YYDKDF (reference sequence). V was clipped by 4 bases and J by 0 bases, with 16 bases between them. This CDR3 spans 17 amino acids. CDR3 protein: CATSILFRGGSYNEQFF. Here the CDR3 DNA reads TGTGCCACCAGCATCCTGTTCAGGGGCGGCTCCTACAATGAGCAGTTCTTC.

The rearrangement links TRBV5-4 to TRBJ2-7, with unresolved D. CDR3 size: 12 residues. Per germline, CDR1 SGHNT and CDR2 YYREEE (reference sequence). The germline V and J ends were trimmed by 2 bases and 6 bases, with 9 bases remaining between them. Here the CDR3 DNA reads TGTGCCAGCAGCTTAAGAACGGGCGAGCAGTACTTC. This translates into CASSLRTGEQYF.

This chain uses TRBV7-2 with TRBJ2-7; no clear D gene. The CDR3 consists of 14 residues. The germline gives CDR1 SGHTA, CDR2 FQGNSA. V gave up 4 bases and J gave up 0 bases, with 10 bases separating them. CDR3 amino acids: CASSSVINSYEQYF. The DNA of the CDR3 is TGTGCCAGCAGCTCCGTGATAAACTCCTACGAGCAGTACTTC.

The gene calls are TRBV11-2 and TRBJ1-5, with TRBD1 as a possible D gene (6 bases). The CDR3 sequence is 13 residues long. Germline V lookup: CDR1 SGHAT, CDR2 FQNNGV. Trimming removed 8 bases from V and 5 bases from J, with 13 bases in between. CDR3 in amino acids: CASAGQGDQPQHF. The CDR3 coding sequence is TGTGCCAGCGCGGGACAAGGGGATCAGCCCCAGCATTTT. The variable domain in full, with the rest retrieved from reference TRBV11-2 and TRBJ1-5, is EAGVAQSPRYKIIEKRQSVAFWCNPISGHATLYWYQQILGQGPKLLIQFQNNGVVDDSQLPKDRFSAERLKGVDSTLKIQPAKLEDSAVYLCASAGQGDQPQHFGDGTRLSIL.

V is TRBV9 and J is TRBJ2-2; D gene unclear. The CDR3 length is 15 residues. The germline gives CDR1 SGDLS, CDR2 YYNGEE. The V gene lost 4 bases and the J gene lost 1 base, with 11 bases spanning the gap. The CDR3 protein is CASSPLVGNTGELFF. The CDR3 DNA is TGTGCCAGCAGCCCCCTCGTCGGGAACACCGGGGAGCTGTTTTTT.

The V call is TRBV18, the J call TRBJ1-4; D perhaps matches TRBD1 (5 bases). Trimming cost V 2 bases and J 8 bases, with 9 bases left between them. The length of the CDR3 is 13 residues. The germline CDR1 and CDR2 sequences are KGHSH and LQKENI. CDR3 region: CASSPGTREKLFF. The CDR3 nucleotides are TGTGCCAGCTCACCAGGGACGAGGGAAAAACTGTTTTTT. Full variable domain (remainder filled in from reference TRBV18 and TRBJ1-4): NAGVMQNPRHLVRRRGQEARLRCSPMKGHSHVYWYRQLPEEGLKFMVYLQKENIIDESGMPKERFSAEFPKEGPSILRIQQVVRGDSAAYFCASSPGTREKLFFGSGTQLSVL.

The chain recombines TRBV2 with TRBJ2-5; 8 bases line up with TRBD2. This CDR3 has 15 amino acids. CDR1 and CDR2 from the germline V gene are SNHLY and FYNNEI. The ends lost 3 bases at V and 0 bases at J; junction bases unmatched: 3. The CDR3 DNA reads as TGTGCCAGCAGTGAGTGGACTAGCAACCAAGAGACCCAGTACTTC. This sequence encodes CASSEWTSNQETQYF.

This chain connects TRBV6-6 to TRBJ2-7; the match to TRBD2 covers 8 bases. J lost 7 bases, V lost 7 bases, and 9 bases had no gene match. CDR3 length: 13 amino acids. CDR1 is MNHNY, CDR2 SVGAGI, per germline (reference sequence). CDR3 DNA: TGTGCCAGCAATCCCGGGGGGGCGTTGGAGCAGTACTTC. It encodes CASNPGGALEQYF.

The rearrangement joins TRBV7-9 to TRBJ2-1; D remains ambiguous. The CDR3 runs 16 residues. Germline V gives CDR1 SEHNR, CDR2 FQNEAQ (reference sequence). V was clipped by 10 bases and J by 3 bases, with 22 bases between them. CDR3 amino acids: CATRRNRSGDYNEQFF. As DNA, the CDR3 is TGTGCCACCAGACGTAACCGCAGTGGAGACTACAATGAGCAGTTCTTC.

The rearrangement uses TRBV29-1 and TRBJ1-2; 12 bases fit TRBD1. The J segment lost 6 bases and the V segment lost 1 base, leaving 12 bases of the junction unmatched. This CDR3 contains 17 residues. Germline V lookup: CDR1 SQVTM, CDR2 ANQGSEA. The CDR3 DNA follows: TGCAGCGTTGAAGGTGTCCCGGGACAGGGGGCTTTCGATGGCTACACCTTC. Amino acids: CSVEGVPGQGAFDGYTF.

The chain combines TRBV18 with TRBJ1-1; D gene ambiguous. V dropped 3 bases and J dropped 2 bases, with 10 bases sitting between them. Per the germline V gene, CDR1 is KGHSH and CDR2 is LQKENI. The CDR3 length is 14 residues. CDR3 amino acids: CASSPLDSNTEAFF. The CDR3 nucleotides read TGTGCCAGCTCACCTCTTGACTCAAACACTGAAGCTTTCTTT.

This chain connects TRBV11-2 to TRBJ2-5; TRBD2 matches at 10 bases. The CDR3 is 15 residues long. CDR1 and CDR2 (germline): SGHAT, FQNNGV. Trimming at V came to 4 bases and at J to 4 bases, leaving 6 bases not matched to a gene. The CDR3 region is CASSSLAGETETQYF. In DNA form, the CDR3 reads TGTGCCAGCAGCTCCCTAGCGGGAGAAACAGAGACCCAGTACTTC.

V and J are TRBV19 and TRBJ1-5; no firm D call. Trimming left V 1 base short and J 0 bases short, with 7 bases between. Germline lookup yields CDR1 LNHDA and CDR2 SQIVND (reference sequence). This CDR3 contains 15 residues. In nucleotides, the CDR3 is TGTGCCAGTAGTATAGGTCCTTATAGCAATCAGCCCCAGCATTTT. This codes for CASSIGPYSNQPQHF.

The chain joins TRBV11-3 to TRBJ1-4; maybe TRBD1 (5 bases). The CDR3 spans 15 residues. Germline V CDR1 and CDR2: SGHNT, YENEEA. Between the trimmed V and J ends, which lost 2 bases and 2 bases, there was a span of 9 bases. The CDR3 DNA reads as TGTGCCAGCAGCTTAAGGACAATGACTAATGAAAAACTGTTTTTT. Translation gives CASSLRTMTNEKLFF.

This sequence joins TRBV5-1 and TRBJ1-1; 12 bases are shared with TRBD1. Germline CDR1 is SGHRS and CDR2 is YFSETQ. V shed 0 bases, J shed 4 bases, and the junction held 10 bases outside the gene matches. The CDR3 has 18 residues. CDR3 bases: TGCGCCAGCAGCTTGGGTATCGGGACAGGGGGCTTCGGCACTGAAGCTTTCTTT. This gives the protein CASSLGIGTGGFGTEAFF.